The 5 T cell receptor beta chains presented below share a single source sample, sequenced in a study of blood T cells in healthy people across ages. The use of a sample-barcoded 5' primer and a J-beta primer mix characterized a second PCR of roughly 7 to 11 cycles. TCRdb used MiXCR to reprocess the 5' RACE reads, holding one entry per CDR3 protein. Of approximately 820,000 distinct CDR3 sequences detected, around two fifths appear once; the ten largest clones hold approximately 19%. The specimen sequenced was blood. The source is a man aged 60 to 69 in good health.

The CDR3 DNA sequence: TGTGCCTGGAGATCCGGGACACAGGGTGGAGAGCAGTACTTC. Its translation is CAWRSGTQGGEQYF. The chain carries TRBV30 and TRBJ2-4; D might be TRBD1 (6 bases). From germline, CDR1 is GTSNPN and CDR2 SVGIG (reference sequence). This CDR3 region has 14 residues. Deletions cut 3 bases from V and 13 bases from J, with 22 bases between. The full variable domain, with the rest looked up from reference TRBV30 and TRBJ2-4, is SQTIHQWPATLVQPVGSPLSLECTVEGTSNPNLYWYRQAAGRGLQLLFYSVGIGQISSEVPQNLSASRPQDRQFILSSKKLLLSDSGFYLCAWRSGTQGGEQYFGAGTRLSVL.

Only a few counts were recorded for this clonotype. The CDR3 protein is CASSQELGTNYGYTF. The CDR3 bases are TGCGCCAGCAGCCAAGAATTAGGGACTAACTATGGCTACACCTTC. The chain has TRBV4-3 and TRBJ1-2; D remains unclear. The CDR3 runs 15 residues. The V end was cut by 0 bases, the J end by 0 bases, with 8 bases between. CDR1 and CDR2 (germline): LGHNA, YSLEER.

V usage is TRBV5-1 and J usage is TRBJ1-6; 7 bases map to TRBD1. Trimming took 2 bases from V and 6 from J; bases not matched to a gene: 14. The CDR3 totals 18 residues. The germline V gene has CDR1 SGHRS and CDR2 YFSETQ. The chain's CDR3 is CASSFTGVGGVGNSPLHF. The CDR3, as DNA: TGCGCCAGCAGCTTTACGGGCGTAGGGGGCGTCGGTAATTCACCCCTCCACTTT.

The gene calls are TRBV12-3 or TRBV12-4 and TRBJ2-3; 8 bases are shared with TRBD2. V lost 6 bases, J lost 5 bases, and 13 bases stayed unmatched. The CDR3 is 16 amino acids. In DNA form, the CDR3 reads TGTGCCAGCAGCCAGGGACTAGGGGTCCCCGGAGATACGCAGTATTTT. It yields the protein CASSQGLGVPGDTQYF.

The J gene is TRBJ2-3, the V gene TRBV9; D ambiguous. Germline V gene lookup returns CDR1 SGDLS and CDR2 YYNGEE. The V and J ends lost 0 bases and 4 bases respectively, with 9 bases between them. The CDR3 sequence is 14 residues long. CDR3 DNA: TGTGCCAGCAGCGTAGACGGCAGCCCAGATACGCAGTATTTT. It encodes CASSVDGSPDTQYF.